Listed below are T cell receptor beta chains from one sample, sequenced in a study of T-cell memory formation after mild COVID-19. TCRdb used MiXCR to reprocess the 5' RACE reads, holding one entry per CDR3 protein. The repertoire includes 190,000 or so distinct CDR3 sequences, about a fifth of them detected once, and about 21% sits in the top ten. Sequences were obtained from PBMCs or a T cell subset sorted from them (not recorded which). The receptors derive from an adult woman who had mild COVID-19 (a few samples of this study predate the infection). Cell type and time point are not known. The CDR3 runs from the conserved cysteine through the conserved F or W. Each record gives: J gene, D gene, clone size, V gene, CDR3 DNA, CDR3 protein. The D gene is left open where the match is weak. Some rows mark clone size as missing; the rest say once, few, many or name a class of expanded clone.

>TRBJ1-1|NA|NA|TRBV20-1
TGCAGTGCTAGTCTAGGAGGGTCTGAAGCTTTCTTT
CSASLGGSEAFF
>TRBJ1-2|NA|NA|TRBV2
TGTGCCAGCAGTGAAGTGGCGCCGGGGGATGGCTACACCTTC
CASSEVAPGDGYTF
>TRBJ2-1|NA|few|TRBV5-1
TGCGCCAGCAGCCCCGGGACTTCTTTCTACAATGAGCAGTTCTTC
CASSPGTSFYNEQFF
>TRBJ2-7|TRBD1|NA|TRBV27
TGTGCCAGCAGAAGTGGGACAGGGGTCTACGAGCAGTACTTC
CASRSGTGVYEQYF
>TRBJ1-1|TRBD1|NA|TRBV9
TGTGCCAGCAGCGTAGCCGGGACAGGTACTACTGAAGCTTTCTTT
CASSVAGTGTTEAFF
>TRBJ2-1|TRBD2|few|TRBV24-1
TGTGCCACCATAGCGGGAGAGGGTGAGCAGTTCTTC
CATIAGEGEQFF
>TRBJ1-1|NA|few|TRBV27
TGTGCCAGCAGTCCCAGGGACACTACTGAAGCTTTCTTT
CASSPRDTTEAFF
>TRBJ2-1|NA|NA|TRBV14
TGTGCCAGCAGCCAAGGCTGGAATGAGCAGTTCTTC
CASSQGWNEQFF
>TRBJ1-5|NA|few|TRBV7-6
TGTGCCAGCAGCTTAGAATGGGGCCCCAATCAGCCCCAGCATTTT
CASSLEWGPNQPQHF
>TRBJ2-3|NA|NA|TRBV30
TGTGCCTGGGCATGGACTAATGGCCTCACAGATACGCAGTATTTT
CAWAWTNGLTDTQYF